This T cell receptor (beta chain) came from a study of blood T cell repertoires in COVID-19. About the research overall: Specimens from acute and convalescent COVID-19 originated in the United States, Italy and Spain. Sample material is recorded as cDNA or gDNA derived from T cells, B-cell-depleted T cells, or PBMCs.

In the study's own analysis: Amplification of reference gene primers provided the estimated nucleated cell counts. Sequencing used immunoSEQ multiplex PCR; TCRdb keeps in-frame clones, though not all of them. V, J and clone size were drawn from that table, and D and trimming were deduced from the DNA. Found here are under 200,000 clones, 79% of them singletons; the top ten hold around 16%. This CDR3 is 16 amino acids long. Germline V gene data show CDR1 as SGHRS and CDR2 as YFSETQ. Trimming cost V 3 bases and J 7 bases; bases outside gene matches: 9. This TCR was sampled from a man in his fifties or sixties with active or convalescent COVID-19. The chain has TRBV5-1 and TRBJ1-6, with 8 nucleotides matching TRBD1. Source material: peripheral blood. CDR3: CASSSGDRRVNSPLHF. DNA for the CDR3: TGCGCCAGCAGCTCTGGGGACAGGCGTGTAAATTCACCCCTCCACTTT.